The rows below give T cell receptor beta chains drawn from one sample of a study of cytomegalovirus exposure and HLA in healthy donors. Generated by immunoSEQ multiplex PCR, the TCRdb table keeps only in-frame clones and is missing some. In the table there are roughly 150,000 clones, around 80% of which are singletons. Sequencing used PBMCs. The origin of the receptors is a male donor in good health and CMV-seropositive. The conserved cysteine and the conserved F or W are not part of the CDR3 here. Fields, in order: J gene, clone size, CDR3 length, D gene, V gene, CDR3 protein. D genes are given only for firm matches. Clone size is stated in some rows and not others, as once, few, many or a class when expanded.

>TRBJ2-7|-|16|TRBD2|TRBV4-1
ASSQVQLLRGDSYEQY
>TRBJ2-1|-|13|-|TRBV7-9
ASTFLGGRGSPEF
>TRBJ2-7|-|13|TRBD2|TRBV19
ASSLGTSGSYEQY
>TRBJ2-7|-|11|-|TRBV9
ASSPGDRNEQY
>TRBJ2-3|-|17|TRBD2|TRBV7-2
ASSLAPGLAGGATDTQY
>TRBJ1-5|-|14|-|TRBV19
ASSIGGQQPYQPQH
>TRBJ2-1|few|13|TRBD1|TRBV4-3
ASSLGTGNRNEQF
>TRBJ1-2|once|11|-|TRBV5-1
ASSFTGGDGYT
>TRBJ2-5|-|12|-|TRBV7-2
ASSLTGRAETQY
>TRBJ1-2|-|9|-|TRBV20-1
SAFINYGYT
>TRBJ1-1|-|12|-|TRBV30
AWSVLPGGTEAF
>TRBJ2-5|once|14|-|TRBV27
ASSFSISQGQETQY
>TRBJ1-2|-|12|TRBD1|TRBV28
ASSRDRLNYGYT
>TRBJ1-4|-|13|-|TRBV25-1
ASSEEGVSREKLF
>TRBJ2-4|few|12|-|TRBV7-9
ASSSPWAQNIQY
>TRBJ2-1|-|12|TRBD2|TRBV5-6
ATSGTIDPVSTF
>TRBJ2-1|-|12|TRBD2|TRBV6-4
ASSASGDVNEQF
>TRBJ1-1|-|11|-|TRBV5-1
ASREPGGTEAF
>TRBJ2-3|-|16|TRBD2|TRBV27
ASSFTRLAGRNTDTQY
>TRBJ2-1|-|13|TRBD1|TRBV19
ASSIGQGGRNEQF
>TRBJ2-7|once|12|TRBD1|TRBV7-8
ASSHRDRVHEQY
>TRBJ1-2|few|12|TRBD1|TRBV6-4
ASRAGTGDHGYT
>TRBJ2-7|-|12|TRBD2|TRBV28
ASSPRPGLEWQY
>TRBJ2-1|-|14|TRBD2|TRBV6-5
ASSWASGRGWDEQF
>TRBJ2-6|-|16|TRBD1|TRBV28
ASSSRTGFESGANGLT
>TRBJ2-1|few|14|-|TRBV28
ASSLGGVSSYNEQF
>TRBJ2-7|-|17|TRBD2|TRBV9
ASSVGDPSGRAGINEQY
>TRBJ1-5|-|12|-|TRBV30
AWTEGGRRQPQH
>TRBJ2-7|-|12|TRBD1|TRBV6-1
ASSEGTGAYEQY
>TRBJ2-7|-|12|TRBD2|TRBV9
ASSARLAGVEQY
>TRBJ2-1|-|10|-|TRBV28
ASKVGGNEQF
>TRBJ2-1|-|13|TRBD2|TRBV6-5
ASSRLAASYNEQF
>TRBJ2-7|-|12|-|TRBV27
ASSPFSGSYEQY
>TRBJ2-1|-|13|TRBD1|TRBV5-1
ASRTGTEPYNEQF
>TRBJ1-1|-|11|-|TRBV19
ASRVPAGDEAF
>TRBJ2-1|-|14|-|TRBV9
ASSVDWGRYNNEQF
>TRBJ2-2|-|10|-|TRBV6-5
ASTSPTGELF
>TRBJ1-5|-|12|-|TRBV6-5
ASSVGLGNQPQH
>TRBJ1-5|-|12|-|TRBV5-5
ASSFKGGDQPQH
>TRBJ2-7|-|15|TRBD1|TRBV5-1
ASSPGVGQGGSYEQY